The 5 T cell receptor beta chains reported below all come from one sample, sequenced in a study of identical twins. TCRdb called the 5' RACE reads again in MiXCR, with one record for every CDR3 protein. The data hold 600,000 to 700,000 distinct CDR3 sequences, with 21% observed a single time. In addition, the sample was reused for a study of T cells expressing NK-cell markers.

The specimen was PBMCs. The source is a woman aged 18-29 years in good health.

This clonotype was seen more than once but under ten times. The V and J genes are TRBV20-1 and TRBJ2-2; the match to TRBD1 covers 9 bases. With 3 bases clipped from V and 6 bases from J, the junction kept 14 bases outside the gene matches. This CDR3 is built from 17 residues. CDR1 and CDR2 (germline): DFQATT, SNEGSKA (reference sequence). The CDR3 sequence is CSARPYTRDREPGELFF. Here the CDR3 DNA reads TGCAGTGCTAGGCCGTACACTCGGGACAGGGAGCCCGGGGAGCTGTTTTTT.

The CDR3 bases are TGCAGTGCTCCTCACACTTCTAGCGGGAGTATCACCGGGGAGCTGTTTTTT. Its translation is CSAPHTSSGSITGELFF. The V and J genes are TRBV20-1 and TRBJ2-2; 10 nucleotides match TRBD2. The J segment lost 4 bases and the V segment lost 5 bases, leaving 13 bases of the junction unmatched. The germline V gene encodes CDR1 DFQATT and CDR2 SNEGSKA (reference sequence). The CDR3 contains 17 residues.

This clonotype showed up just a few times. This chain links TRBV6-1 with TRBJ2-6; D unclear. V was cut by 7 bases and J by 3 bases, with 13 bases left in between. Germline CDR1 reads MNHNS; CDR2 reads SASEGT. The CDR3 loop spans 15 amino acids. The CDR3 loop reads CASTDAISGANVLTF. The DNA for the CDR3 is TGTGCCAGCACTGACGCGATCAGTGGGGCCAACGTCCTGACTTTC.

CDR3 amino acids: CASRPADPRTDTQYF. CDR3 nucleotides: TGCGCCAGCAGGCCAGCGGACCCGAGGACAGATACGCAGTATTTT. The chain links TRBV5-1 to TRBJ2-3, with TRBD2 as a possible D gene (5 bases). The V gene's germline CDR1 is SGHRS and CDR2 YFSETQ. Trimming cost V 5 bases and J 3 bases, with 16 bases left between them. The CDR3 is made up of 15 amino acids.

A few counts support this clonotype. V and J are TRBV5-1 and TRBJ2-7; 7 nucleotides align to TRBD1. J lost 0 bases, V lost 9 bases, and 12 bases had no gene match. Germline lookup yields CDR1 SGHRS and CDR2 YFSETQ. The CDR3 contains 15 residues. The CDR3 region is CATRSRTGDSYEQYF. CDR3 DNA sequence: TGCGCCACCAGATCCAGGACAGGCGACTCCTACGAGCAGTACTTC.